These 25 T cell receptor beta chains were sequenced from one sample in a study of regulatory T cells in long-lasting Graves disease. As for time point: persistent/refractory GD, antithyroid drugs over 5 years with positive TRAb. Isolated PBMC RNA provided the starting material for the TCR library. According to the study, TCR beta libraries were built with iRepertoire HTBI primers and CDR3-region Arm-PCR. TCRdb processed the multiplex PCR reads anew with MiXCR; each CDR3 protein has one entry. The sample yields about 400,000 distinct CDR3 sequences, about 20% seen once. The sequenced sample was peripheral blood mononuclear cells (PBMCs), obtained when the disease was refractory, from a patient treated with antithyroid drugs. Receptors originate from a female donor with Graves disease.

The chain uses TRBV7-2 and TRBJ2-7; D is unresolved. Trimming stripped 2 bases from V and 2 bases from J, with 10 bases between. The germline V gene encodes CDR1 SGHTA and CDR2 FQGNSA. The CDR3 contains 14 residues. The CDR3 DNA sequence: TGTGCCAGCAGCTTACTCTCCCTAACCTACGAGCAGTACTTC. Its protein is CASSLLSLTYEQYF.

The V and J genes are TRBV9 and TRBJ2-7; 7 bases fit TRBD2. The CDR3 loop spans 14 amino acids. The junction had 5 bases not matched to a gene; V was cut back by 2 bases and J by 3 bases. Germline CDR1 is SGDLS and CDR2 is YYNGEE. In nucleotides, the CDR3 is TGTGCCAGCAGCGTCGGGCGGGAGTTCTACGAGCAGTACTTC. This translates into CASSVGREFYEQYF.

The rearrangement links TRBV10-3 to TRBJ2-5; the D gene is possibly TRBD2 (6 bases). Trimming took 5 bases from V and 2 from J, leaving 6 bases between them. The CDR3 is 12 amino acids. Germline-derived CDR1 and CDR2 are ENHRY and SYGVKD. The CDR3 bases are TGTGCCATCAGTCGGGAGCAAGAGACCCAGTACTTC. This sequence encodes CAISREQETQYF.

This clonotype showed up many times. The V and J genes are TRBV15 and TRBJ2-1; TRBD2 might be the D (6 bases). This CDR3 is built from 13 residues. CDR1 is LNHNV, CDR2 YYDKDF, per germline (reference sequence). Trimming cost V 8 bases and J 6 bases, with 14 bases left between them. The CDR3 region has the DNA TGTGCCACCGGGGGTGGGACTCTCAATGAGCAGTTCTTC. It is translated as CATGGGTLNEQFF.

This clonotype appeared a single time. V is TRBV7-9 and J is TRBJ2-5, with D possibly being TRBD1 or TRBD2 (5 bases each). The V end was cut by 4 bases, the J end by 3 bases, with 12 bases between. Germline loops: CDR1 SEHNR, CDR2 FQNEAQ (reference sequence). CDR3 size: 14 residues. The DNA for the CDR3 is TGTGCCAGCAGCTATACATGGGACGAAGAGACCCAGTACTTC. This encodes CASSYTWDEETQYF.

This clonotype was detected many times. The chain couples TRBV2 to TRBJ1-1, with D possibly matching TRBD1 (6 bases). V was cut by 6 bases and J by 6 bases, with 17 bases left in between. Germline V gives CDR1 SNHLY, CDR2 FYNNEI. This CDR3 region has 14 residues. The CDR3 DNA follows: TGTGCCAGCAGCTTAAACGGACAGAGATCTGAAGCTTTCTTT. As protein: CASSLNGQRSEAFF.

The V gene is TRBV19, the J gene TRBJ1-5; D is unclear. The germline V and J ends were trimmed by 3 bases and 0 bases, with 21 bases remaining between them. The CDR3 totals 19 residues. CDR1 and CDR2 (germline): LNHDA, SQIVND (reference sequence). The CDR3 DNA follows: TGTGCCAGTAGTATGATCCTTCCCTTCCCAGAACTTAGCAATCAGCCCCAGCATTTT. Encoded protein: CASSMILPFPELSNQPQHF.

This clonotype was counted ten times or more. CDR3 residues: CASSEYQGASYEQYF. The CDR3 DNA is TGTGCCAGCAGTGAGTATCAGGGGGCTTCCTACGAGCAGTACTTC. The chain joins TRBV6-1 to TRBJ2-7, with 8 bases matching TRBD1. The CDR3 loop spans 15 amino acids. With V trimmed by 3 bases and J by 1 base, 5 bases remained unmatched. Germline CDR1 MNHNS, CDR2 SASEGT.

In its sample, this clonotype was seen many times. The chain has TRBV2 and TRBJ2-5; 7 positions match TRBD1. J gave up 10 bases and V 9 bases, and 23 bases lay outside the gene matches. The CDR3 sequence is 16 residues long. The germline V gene has CDR1 SNHLY and CDR2 FYNNEI. As DNA, the CDR3 is TGTGCCAGAGGGGGCGGAAGTCGAGGGCGCGGAGGTAGCCAGTACTTC. This encodes CARGGGSRGRGGSQYF.

V and J are TRBV4-3 and TRBJ2-2, with 7 bases lining up with TRBD1. This CDR3 is 15 amino acids long. The V gene end was trimmed by 4 bases and the J gene end by 4 bases; junction bases not matched to a gene: 6. Germline CDR1 is LGHNA and CDR2 is YSLEER. CDR3 sequence reads: CASSRRQGTTGELFF. As DNA, the CDR3 is TGCGCCAGCAGCCGACGACAGGGCACCACCGGGGAGCTGTTTTTT.

This chain joins TRBV29-1 and TRBJ2-1; TRBD2 matches at 9 bases. The CDR3 sequence is 18 residues long. The J segment lost 1 base and the V segment lost 4 bases, leaving 14 bases of the junction unmatched. Germline values: CDR1 SQVTM, CDR2 ANQGSEA. CDR3 coding DNA: TGCAGCGTTGTCCCGATAATAGCGGGAGAAGGGTCCTACAATGAGCAGTTCTTC. It specifies CSVVPIIAGEGSYNEQFF.

This clonotype was found many times. The chain couples TRBV12-3 or TRBV12-4 to TRBJ1-2; D is undetermined. The V and J ends lost 3 bases and 8 bases respectively, with 16 bases between them. This CDR3 is built from 14 residues. CDR3 sequence reads: CASSFGNRGKGYTF. The CDR3 coding sequence is TGTGCCAGCAGTTTTGGTAACAGAGGTAAAGGCTACACCTTC.

There are many counts of this clonotype. This sequence joins TRBV27 and TRBJ1-2; 8 bases agree with TRBD1. CDR3 length: 14 amino acids. The germline V gene encodes CDR1 MNHEY and CDR2 SMNVEV (reference sequence). J lost 4 bases, V lost 6 bases, and 7 bases had no gene match. CDR3 DNA sequence: TGTGCCAGCAGACGGGACAGGCGTTCCTATGGCTACACCTTC. Translation gives CASRRDRRSYGYTF.

In this sample, this clonotype turned up many times. The CDR3: CAIRGTDSYEQYF. CDR3 DNA: TGTGCCATCAGGGGGACAGACTCCTACGAGCAGTACTTC. The chain is built from TRBV10-3 and TRBJ2-7, with 7 bases that match TRBD1. Germline V gene sequence: CDR1 ENHRY, CDR2 SYGVKD. This CDR3 region has 13 residues. V shed 6 bases, J shed 0 bases, and the junction held 2 bases outside the gene matches.

This chain uses TRBV30 with TRBJ2-7, with 9 bases lining up with TRBD1. This CDR3 comprises 14 residues. The J segment lost 3 bases and the V segment lost 1 base, leaving 4 bases of the junction unmatched. Germline assignment: CDR1 GTSNPN and CDR2 SVGIG (reference sequence). DNA for the CDR3: TGTGCCTGGAGTGGCGGGACAGGGAACTACGAGCAGTACTTC. Its translation is CAWSGGTGNYEQYF.

On this clonotype itself: This may come from a read error, since a much larger clone is one base off. This rearrangement joins TRBV20-1 to TRBJ2-7; D remains ambiguous. CDR1 DFQATT and CDR2 SNEGSKA come from the germline V gene (reference sequence). The CDR3 is made up of 14 amino acids. The germline V and J ends were trimmed by 0 bases and 3 bases, with 12 bases remaining between them. The CDR3 loop is CSARDAWVGYEQYF. The CDR3 region has the DNA TGCAGTGCTAGAGATGCGTGGGTGGGCTACGAGCAGTACTTC.

This clonotype was picked up a small number of times. The chain links TRBV9 to TRBJ2-5; D might be TRBD2 (6 bases). V lost 4 bases and J 2 bases, leaving 18 bases between the germline ends. Germline values: CDR1 SGDLS, CDR2 YYNGEE. The CDR3 contains 16 residues. CDR3 region: CASSPHPGGAQETQYF. CDR3 nucleotides: TGTGCCAGCAGCCCCCACCCCGGAGGGGCACAAGAGACCCAGTACTTC.

The chain employs TRBV7-9 and TRBJ2-2; D is perhaps TRBD2 (5 bases). CDR3 length equals 13 residues. Trimming left V 5 bases short and J 6 bases short, with 10 bases between. CDR1 and CDR2 (germline): SEHNR, FQNEAQ (reference sequence). Here the CDR3 DNA reads TGTGCCAGCAGCCCGCCGGGGTCCGGGGAGCTGTTTTTT. As protein: CASSPPGSGELFF.

The rearrangement joins TRBV6-2 or TRBV6-3 to TRBJ2-3; D is undetermined. V was pared by 6 bases and J by 2 bases, with 15 bases between. The CDR3 loop spans 15 amino acids. Germline-derived CDR1 and CDR2 are MNHEY and SVGEGT. The CDR3 here is CASSLDSTLTDTQYF. The CDR3 nucleotides are TGTGCCAGCAGCCTCGACTCGACTCTCACAGATACGCAGTATTTT.

This chain uses TRBV20-1 with TRBJ2-3, with D hard to call. The length of the CDR3 is 11 residues. CDR1 and CDR2 (germline): DFQATT, SNEGSKA (reference sequence). The V end was cut by 6 bases, the J end by 4 bases, with 8 bases between. The CDR3 bases are TGCAGTGCCACTTACGCAGATACGCAGTATTTT. The encoded protein is CSATYADTQYF.

This clonotype was seen once. This chain links TRBV19 with TRBJ1-5; TRBD1 might be the D (5 bases). The CDR3 extends over 17 amino acids. Germline assignment: CDR1 LNHDA and CDR2 SQIVND (reference sequence). Trimming shortened V by 7 bases and J by 0 bases, and 19 bases separated the two germline ends. The CDR3 region has the DNA TGTGCCAGTAACACAACAAGCCGACAGCTTAGCAATCAGCCCCAGCATTTT. Its translation is CASNTTSRQLSNQPQHF.

V and J are TRBV7-9 and TRBJ2-7; TRBD2 might be the D (6 bases). This CDR3 spans 14 amino acids. Germline CDR1 SEHNR, CDR2 FQNEAQ (reference sequence). Trimming pared 1 base from V and 3 bases from J, leaving 10 bases between. The CDR3 region has the DNA TGTGCCAGCAGCTTAGGGGAGGAGAGCTACGAGCAGTACTTC. This sequence encodes CASSLGEESYEQYF.

The chain recombines TRBV6-2 or TRBV6-3 with TRBJ2-7, with D possibly being TRBD1 (5 bases). Germline V gene lookup returns CDR1 MNHEY and CDR2 SVGEGT. The V end lost 5 bases, the J end lost 5 bases, and 10 bases lay between the germline ends. The CDR3 is made up of 12 amino acids. CDR3 amino acids: CASSELGDEQYF. In DNA, the CDR3 is TGTGCCAGCAGTGAATTAGGGGACGAGCAGTACTTC.

The rearrangement joins TRBV6-1 to TRBJ2-7; 8 bases line up with TRBD1. Unmatched junction bases numbered 12, after V lost 5 bases and J lost 0 bases. The CDR3 sequence is 17 residues long. The germline CDR1 and CDR2 sequences are MNHNS and SASEGT. CDR3 bases: TGTGCCAGCAGTCCCCCCTTCGGACAGGGTCCCTCCTACGAGCAGTACTTC. Translation gives CASSPPFGQGPSYEQYF.

V usage is TRBV5-6 and J usage is TRBJ2-7; TRBD2 agrees at 10 bases. The trim removed 1 base at V and 6 bases at J, leaving 10 bases unmatched. From germline, CDR1 is SGHDT and CDR2 YYEEEE. The CDR3 loop spans 16 amino acids. CDR3 nucleotide sequence: TGTGCCAGCAGCTTGATTCGTCTAGCGGGAGCTGGCGAGCAGTACTTC. This gives the protein CASSLIRLAGAGEQYF.